This T cell receptor (beta chain) is from a study of blood T cell repertoires in COVID-19 (dated by TCRdb to 2020 to 2022). Context from the whole study: Samples covering the acute and convalescent phases of COVID-19 were provided by collaborators in the United States, Italy and Spain. The material from the prospective study consisted of cDNA or gDNA derived from T cells, B-cell-depleted T cells, or PBMCs. Deeply sampled blood TCRbeta repertoires from subjects exposed to, actively infected with, or recovered from COVID-19 were included in the dataset. The repertoires were released in a freely available public database intended as a resource for research on the immune response to SARS-CoV-2. The samples were drawn from the first 160 participants of the ongoing ImmuneRACE study and from 950 to 1,500 subjects provided by 6 global collaborators. Sample metadata almost always included a de-identified subject ID, COVID-19 status, age in years and sex. Where available, HLA class I and class II types were taken from metadata supplied by the sample provider and were not determined by assay-based typing.

Including the terminal cysteine and phenylalanine, the CDR3 comprises 16 residues. Only the CDR3 region is kept as DNA, spanning 48 bases read in frame from base 1. Looking up the germline V gene yields CDR1 SNHLY and CDR2 FYNNEI. Ends trimmed: V by 3 bases, J by 4 bases; bases unmatched to a gene: 8. Whole blood was collected in K2EDTA tubes by collaborating institutions according to the institutions' own protocols. For TCRbeta analysis, collaborator samples were shipped as frozen whole blood, as isolated PBMCs, or as DNA extracted from either sample type. Turning to this clone: No cognate antigen has been identified for it. No quality values exist for individual bases; no much larger clone is one base distant.

What the work shows at the level of the full study, not this receptor alone: The amount of clinical and demographic metadata varied by source and participant and was provided uncurated.

TCRbeta CDR3 regions were amplified from genomic DNA by means of the immunoSEQ Assay, a bias-controlled multiplex PCR. In the authors' own workflow: The number of nucleated cells in each sample was estimated by amplification of reference gene primers within the assay. Sequence reads were collapsed and filtered to measure the absolute abundance of every unique TCRbeta CDR3 rearrangement. For each sample, productive Simpson clonality was calculated as the square root of Simpson's diversity index over productive rearrangements. TCRdb obtained this table from immuneACCESS and retained in-frame rearrangements with V and J assigned. These tables miss some clones; where compared with another copy, unresolved V genes account for less than half of the shortfall, and the remainder is unexplained. V, J and clone size reflect that table, while D and trimming were determined from the DNA. The sample records about 190,000 clones, around 83% of which are singletons. The biggest ten clones account for almost 5% of the sample.

Sequences were obtained from peripheral blood. This TCR derives from a woman older than 75 with acute or convalescent COVID-19. The chain was built from TRBV2 and TRBJ2-1, with TRBD2 matching 8 junction bases. The DNA sequence is as follows: TGTGCCAGCAGTGAGAATGGCGGGAGGTCGTACAATGAGCAGTTCTTC. It encodes CASSENGGRSYNEQFF.